This TCR beta chain was documented in a study of blood T cell repertoires in COVID-19. Turning to the study itself: Recovered status in Cohort 3 required two negative PCRs, clearance, or symptom resolution. The study drew acute and convalescent COVID-19 samples from the United States, Italy and Spain.

Original processing notes: Cell counts per sample came from amplifying reference gene primers. Sequencing was performed with immunoSEQ multiplex PCR; in TCRdb, only in-frame clones are kept and a portion is missing. V, J and clone size are taken as reported in that table, and D and trimming were inferred from the DNA itself. Here the sample spans roughly 340,000 clones, about 89% being singletons. Germline-derived CDR1 and CDR2 are MNHEY and SMNVEV (reference sequence). V shed 0 bases and J shed 6 bases, with 12 bases lying between them. This CDR3 region has 15 residues. Participant-given clinical history determined each cohort assignment.

The material sequenced was PBMCs or T cells enriched from blood (not recorded which). This chain uses TRBV27 with TRBJ2-4; D might be TRBD1 (6 bases). The TCR comes from a man aged 35 to 55 in a cohort exposed to, infected with or recovered from COVID-19 (not recorded which). The CDR3 spells CASSLSLGRGNIQYF. Here the CDR3 DNA reads TGTGCCAGCAGTTTATCGTTGGGCAGGGGAAACATTCAGTACTTC.